These T cell receptor beta chains were read from a single sample in a study of identical twins. MiXCR, run by TCRdb on the 5' RACE reads, gives a single entry per CDR3 protein. The sample holds some 690,000 distinct CDR3 sequences, around 20% seen once. The sample also formed part of further work on T cells expressing NK-cell markers.

Sequenced input: PBMCs. The receptors here all came from a young woman in good health. Each CDR3 is given with its conserved first and last residue. D genes are given only for firm matches. Expanded clones get a size class; other rows say once, few or many, or leave the size out.

size,J,V,D,DNA,CDR3
few,TRBJ1-2,TRBV20-1,TRBD1,TGCAGTGCTTCACTTCCTCGCACAGGGGATGGCTACACCTTC,CSASLPRTGDGYTF
-,TRBJ1-6,TRBV20-1,TRBD1,TGCAGTGCTTCCGGGACAGGCGATAATTCACCCCTCCACTTT,CSASGTGDNSPLHF
few,TRBJ2-5,TRBV18,-,TGTGCCAGCTCACCACCGAAGGAGGAGACCCAGTACTTC,CASSPPKEETQYF
-,TRBJ2-7,TRBV7-9,-,TGTGCCAGCAGCTTACTTGAGACACGCTCCTACGAGCAGTACTTC,CASSLLETRSYEQYF
-,TRBJ1-2,TRBV10-3,TRBD1,TGTGCCATCAGTGAGTCGGGGACAGGGGGCAGGGATGGCTACACCTTC,CAISESGTGGRDGYTF
few,TRBJ2-7,TRBV7-2,-,TGTGCCAGCAGCCTCCCCGACCATTTTTACGAGCAGTACTTC,CASSLPDHFYEQYF
many,TRBJ1-5,TRBV10-3,-,TGTGCCATCAGTGAGGGGAATCAGCCCCAGCATTTT,CAISEGNQPQHF
-,TRBJ2-1,TRBV29-1,-,TGCAGCGTTGAAGATCTCGGGGTCGGGCAGTTCTTC,CSVEDLGVGQFF
-,TRBJ1-2,TRBV6-1,-,TGTGCCAGCAGTCTCAGACTATCCTATGGCTACACCTTC,CASSLRLSYGYTF
many,TRBJ2-7,TRBV29-1,-,TGCAGCGTTTTCGGGAAAAGAGGGCTCGACGAGCAGTACTTC,CSVFGKRGLDEQYF
many,TRBJ2-1,TRBV3-1,-,TGTGCCAGCAGCCAAGTTGGCCAGCTTGCCTACAATGAGCAGTTCTTC,CASSQVGQLAYNEQFF
-,TRBJ2-7,TRBV1,-,TGCACCAGCAGCCAACGTCGCCCTAGCGAGGTCGAACAGGGCGAGCAGTACTTC,CTSSQRRPSEVEQGEQYF
few,TRBJ2-3,TRBV20-1,-,TGCAGTGCTAGAGCAACCCGTGGCACAGATACGCAGTATTTT,CSARATRGTDTQYF
-,TRBJ2-2,TRBV27,TRBD1,TGTGCCAGCAGTCTCCACCCCGGGACAGGGCCCGGGGAGCTGTTTTTT,CASSLHPGTGPGELFF
once,TRBJ2-7,TRBV27,-,TGTGCCAGCAGTTTATTCCCAGGGAGGTCCTACGAGCAGTACTTC,CASSLFPGRSYEQYF
few,TRBJ2-2,TRBV7-3,-,TGTGCCAGCTACGACCCCAACACCGGGGAGCTGTTTTTT,CASYDPNTGELFF
once,TRBJ2-2,TRBV12-5,-,TGTGCTAGTGGTTTGCCCCCCCTTGCAACCGGGGAGCTGTTTTTT,CASGLPPLATGELFF
-,TRBJ2-1,TRBV7-9,-,TGTGCCAGCAGCTTTGGGTCCGGATCCTACAATGAGCAGTTCTTC,CASSFGSGSYNEQFF
few,TRBJ2-2,TRBV12-3/TRBV12-4,TRBD1,TGTGCCAGCAGTAATGGACAGGGAGGCGACACCGGGGAGCTGTTTTTT,CASSNGQGGDTGELFF
-,TRBJ1-1,TRBV12-3/TRBV12-4,-,TGTGCCAGCAGTTTCGCGAGGAACGCTTTCTTT,CASSFARNAFF
few,TRBJ2-3,TRBV6-1,-,TGTGCCAGTAGCTTGAGGGTCTCCACAGATACGCAGTATTTT,CASSLRVSTDTQYF
-,TRBJ2-7,TRBV10-1,-,TGCGCCAGCAGTGAGGGTTTCGACGCCTACGAGCAGTACTTC,CASSEGFDAYEQYF
-,TRBJ2-1,TRBV6-6,-,TGTGCCAGCAGTTACGCAGACAATGAGCAGTTCTTC,CASSYADNEQFF
-,TRBJ2-5,TRBV13,TRBD1,TGTGCCAGCAGCGTAAGGGACAGGGGGGCGACCCAGTACTTC,CASSVRDRGATQYF
-,TRBJ2-7,TRBV20-1,-,TGCAGCGCTAAGGGGCCCTACGAGCAGTACTTC,CSAKGPYEQYF
many,TRBJ2-1,TRBV9,TRBD2,TGTGCCAGCAGCGTAAGCGGGAATTCCTACAATGAGCAGTTCTTC,CASSVSGNSYNEQFF
many,TRBJ2-7,TRBV25-1,-,TGTGCCAGCAGTGGGAGACTCGACGAGCAGTACTTC,CASSGRLDEQYF
-,TRBJ1-1,TRBV6-1,-,TGTGCCAGCAGTCCTCGTACGGCTGAAGCTTTCTTT,CASSPRTAEAFF
-,TRBJ2-7,TRBV25-1,-,TGTGCCAGCAGTGAATTTGGGGAGCAGTACTTC,CASSEFGEQYF
-,TRBJ2-1,TRBV12-3/TRBV12-4,TRBD2,TGTGCCAGCAGGACTAGCGGGGTCTACAATGAGCAGTTCTTC,CASRTSGVYNEQFF
-,TRBJ2-3,TRBV20-1,-,TGCAGTGCCAATCGGGCGGGGTTGTCAGATACGCAGTATTTT,CSANRAGLSDTQYF
few,TRBJ2-7,TRBV7-2,-,TGTGCCAGCAGCTTAGCGCCTCTATACGAGCAGTACTTC,CASSLAPLYEQYF
many,TRBJ1-1,TRBV20-1,-,TGCAGTGCTACTCCCCGGACTGAAGCTTTCTTT,CSATPRTEAFF
-,TRBJ2-2,TRBV12-3/TRBV12-4,-,TGTGCCAGCAGGCGTCCTGTACCCGGGGAGCTGTTTTTT,CASRRPVPGELFF
many,TRBJ2-2,TRBV20-1,-,TGCAGTGCTTACGGACCAGGGAACACCGGGGAGCTGTTTTTT,CSAYGPGNTGELFF
-,TRBJ2-7,TRBV5-5,-,TGTGCCAGCAGCTTGGAGGGGGATAGGTTCTACGAGCAGTACTTC,CASSLEGDRFYEQYF
-,TRBJ2-3,TRBV5-1,-,TGCGCCAGCAGCTTGGGACAGACAGATACGCAGTATTTT,CASSLGQTDTQYF
few,TRBJ2-7,TRBV6-1,TRBD1,TGTGCCAGCACTGGAGGGACAGGGAACTACGAGCAGTACTTC,CASTGGTGNYEQYF
-,TRBJ2-2,TRBV12-3/TRBV12-4,-,TGTGCCAGCAGAACAAACGGGAGCTGGAACACCGGGGAGCAGTTTTTT,CASRTNGSWNTGEQFF
-,TRBJ2-3,TRBV6-1,-,TGTGCCGCCGTCGGGGCCACAGATACGCAGTATTTT,CAAVGATDTQYF
-,TRBJ2-1,TRBV15,-,TGTGCCACCATGGGAAACGGACCGCCCTGGTTCTTC,CATMGNGPPWFF
-,TRBJ2-1,TRBV7-8,TRBD2,TGTGCCAGTTTGCTAGCGGGGGTCAATGAGCAGTTCTTC,CASLLAGVNEQFF
few,TRBJ2-7,TRBV5-1,TRBD1,TGCGCCAGCAGCTTAGGGACAGGGGCAATCTACGAGCAGTACTTC,CASSLGTGAIYEQYF
few,TRBJ2-1,TRBV6-2/TRBV6-3,TRBD1,TGTGCCAGTGGGACAGGGAGGGATGAGCAGTTCTTC,CASGTGRDEQFF
few,TRBJ1-5,TRBV4-3,-,TGCGCCAGCAGCCAAGATAAGGGTTTCAATCAGCCCCAGCATTTT,CASSQDKGFNQPQHF
few,TRBJ1-2,TRBV5-4,TRBD1,TGTGCCAGCAGCCCGGGACAGGCCAACTATGGCTACACCTTC,CASSPGQANYGYTF
-,TRBJ2-7,TRBV5-1,-,TGCGCCAGCAGCTTGTCCCCCGGTGTCTACGAGCAGTACTTC,CASSLSPGVYEQYF
few,TRBJ2-1,TRBV7-9,-,TGTGCCAGCAGCTTGGGGGTCGGTGGTGAGCAGTTCTTC,CASSLGVGGEQFF